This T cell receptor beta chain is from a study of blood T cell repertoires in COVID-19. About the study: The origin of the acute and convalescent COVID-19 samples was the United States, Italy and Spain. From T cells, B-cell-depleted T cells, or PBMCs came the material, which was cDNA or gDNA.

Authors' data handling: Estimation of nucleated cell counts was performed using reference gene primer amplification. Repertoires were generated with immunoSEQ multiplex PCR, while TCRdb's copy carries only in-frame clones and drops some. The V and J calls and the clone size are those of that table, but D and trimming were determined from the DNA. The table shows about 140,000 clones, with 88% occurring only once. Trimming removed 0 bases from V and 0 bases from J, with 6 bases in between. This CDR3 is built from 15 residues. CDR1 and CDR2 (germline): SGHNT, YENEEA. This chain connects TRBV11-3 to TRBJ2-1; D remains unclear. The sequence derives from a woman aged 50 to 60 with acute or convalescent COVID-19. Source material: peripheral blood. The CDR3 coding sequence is TGTGCCAGCAGCTTAGAAGGCGGCTCCTACAATGAGCAGTTCTTC. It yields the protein CASSLEGGSYNEQFF.